This T cell receptor beta chain appears in the sequencing data of a study of OX40 agonist ivuxolimab in advanced cancers. Overall study: Participants, approximately 80% male, averaged around 64 years of age, ranging from about 23 to 85. Prior anti-PD-1, anti-PD-L1 or anti-CTLA-4 therapy did not bar entry, and around 39% had some. General study points: The authors also found low normalized T-cell clonal expansion in some nonresponders.

The CDR3 is 15 residues long. Trimming shortened V by 1 base and J by 2 bases, and 12 bases separated the two germline ends. Germline V CDR1 and CDR2: SGHAT, FQNNGV. Produced via immunoSEQ multiplex PCR; TCRdb's table is partial and in-frame only. The profile shows tens of thousands of clones, about 87% of them singletons. There are many counts of this clone. What it binds is not known. The J gene is TRBJ2-7, the V gene TRBV11-2; no definite D call. Sequenced material: CD4+ or CD8+ T cells sorted from blood, taken in a trial of the OX40 agonist ivuxolimab. The clonotype originates from an adult with an advanced solid tumor such as melanoma, head and neck, liver or kidney cancer. The CDR3 sequence is CASSLGADRTYEQYF. CDR3 coding DNA: TGTGCCAGCAGCTTAGGGGCGGACCGAACCTACGAGCAGTACTTC. The full variable domain, in which reference TRBV11-2 and TRBJ2-7 provide the parts outside the CDR3, is EAGVAQSPRYKIIEKRQSVAFWCNPISGHATLYWYQQILGQGPKLLIQFQNNGVVDDSQLPKDRFSAERLKGVDSTLKIQPAKLEDSAVYLCASSLGADRTYEQYFGPGTRLTVT.